This is a list of T cell receptor beta chains from one sample in a study of molecular identifiers for immune sequencing clone quantification. TCRdb fed the PCR reads into MiXCR, producing one record per CDR3 protein. The table has nearly 650,000 distinct CDR3 sequences, 25% seen once. The sample taken for sequencing was naive CD8+ T cells from blood, with Jurkat cell RNA spiked in. The receptor source for this set is a human donor in good health. Some libraries in this study had Jurkat cell RNA spiked in. The CDR3 runs from the conserved cysteine through the conserved F or W. Fields, in order: J gene, clone size, V gene, D gene, CDR3 DNA, CDR3 protein. D genes are given only for firm matches. Clone size appears in some rows only: once, few, many, or a class for an expanded clone.

>TRBJ2-1|NA|TRBV29-1|NA
TGCAGCGTTGAATTGAGCTGGCAGTTCTTC
CSVELSWQFF
>TRBJ2-1|few|TRBV6-2/TRBV6-3|TRBD2
TGTGCCAGCAGTACCACTAGCGGGGCGGACAATGAGCAGTTCTTC
CASSTTSGADNEQFF
>TRBJ2-2|many|TRBV18|NA
TGTGCCAGCTCACCCCCCTACACCGGGGAGCTGTTTTTT
CASSPPYTGELFF
>TRBJ2-7|NA|TRBV14|NA
TGTGCCAGCAGCCAAGTTTTCGGGGTCACCCACGAGCAGTACTTC
CASSQVFGVTHEQYF
>TRBJ2-7|many|TRBV4-1|TRBD1
TGCGCCAGCAGCCAAACGTGGGCAGGGGGCTACGAGCAGTACTTC
CASSQTWAGGYEQYF
>TRBJ1-4|NA|TRBV6-2/TRBV6-3|NA
TGTGCCAGCAGTTATCTTTACGTTGGGGGCCGGAATGAAAAACTGTTTTTT
CASSYLYVGGRNEKLFF
>TRBJ1-2|once|TRBV4-1|NA
TGCGCCAGCAGCCAAGAACCCCCGGCCGGAAGAGCTAACTATGGCTACACCTTC
CASSQEPPAGRANYGYTF
>TRBJ1-2|NA|TRBV20-1|TRBD1
TGCAGTGCTAGTCCCCCCGACAGGGATGGCTACACCTTC
CSASPPDRDGYTF
>TRBJ2-4|many|TRBV30|NA
TGTGCCTGGAGTAGGACAACCCTAGCCAAAAACATTCAGTACTTC
CAWSRTTLAKNIQYF
>TRBJ1-4|few|TRBV12-3/TRBV12-4|TRBD1
TGTGCCAGCAGTCTGTACGGGACAGGGCAAGAAAAACTGTTTTTT
CASSLYGTGQEKLFF
>TRBJ2-3|many|TRBV7-2|NA
TGTGCCAGCAGCTTAGATCAGGGGTTCGCAGATACGCAGTATTTT
CASSLDQGFADTQYF
>TRBJ2-3|many|TRBV5-1|TRBD2
TGCGCCAGCAGCTTACCTAGCGGGAGTTCAGATACGCAGTATTTT
CASSLPSGSSDTQYF
>TRBJ1-1|NA|TRBV12-3/TRBV12-4|NA
TGTGCCAGCACTGAGGGCCCGGCGGATGCTTTCTTT
CASTEGPADAFF
>TRBJ2-3|NA|TRBV21-1|NA
TGTGCCAACGGCTTTCGCACAGTGGGGCCCGATGTATTAGCGGGGAGCACAGATACGCAGTATTTT
CANGFRTVGPDVLAGSTDTQYF
>TRBJ1-1|many|TRBV5-1|NA
TGCGCCAGCAGAAGTGGGGGCGGGACATTTGATGAAACTTTCTTT
CASRSGGGTFDETFF
>TRBJ1-1|NA|TRBV19|NA
TGTGCCAGTAGTATAGACATCCTTAACACTGAAGCTTTCTTT
CASSIDILNTEAFF
>TRBJ2-7|few|TRBV5-3|TRBD2
TGTGCCAGCAGCCCGGGACTAGCTGTCGACGAGCAGTACTTC
CASSPGLAVDEQYF
>TRBJ2-7|NA|TRBV20-1|NA
TGCAGTGCGAGAATCAGCCGGGGGCCTTACGAGCAGTACTTC
CSARISRGPYEQYF
>TRBJ1-1|few|TRBV7-9|NA
TGTGCCAGCAGCTTAGCGCTTGGAGGGGGTACTGAAGCTTTCTTT
CASSLALGGGTEAFF
>TRBJ2-7|few|TRBV28|NA
TGTGCCAGCAGTTTTCGCGGGACCAAATCCTACGAGCAGTACTTC
CASSFRGTKSYEQYF
>TRBJ1-5|many|TRBV4-1|TRBD1
TGCGCCAGCAGACAACAAGACAGGGAGGGACAGCCCCAGCATTTT
CASRQQDREGQPQHF
>TRBJ2-2|many|TRBV9|NA
TGTGCCAGCAGCGTAGCAGACACCGGGGAGCTGTTTTTT
CASSVADTGELFF
>TRBJ2-3|NA|TRBV6-5|NA
TGTGCCAGCAGTTATCACAGGTCGCTGGGGGATACGCAGTATTTT
CASSYHRSLGDTQYF
>TRBJ2-3|many|TRBV7-9|NA
TGTGCCAGCACTGATGCGCCCCCAGATACGCAGTATTTT
CASTDAPPDTQYF
>TRBJ1-6|NA|TRBV20-1|NA
TGCAGTGCTAGAGATCTACAGGGAAAGTATAATTCACCCCTCCACTTT
CSARDLQGKYNSPLHF
>TRBJ2-3|many|TRBV28|NA
TGTGCCAGCAGTTTCCTTAGCACAGATACGCAGTATTTT
CASSFLSTDTQYF
>TRBJ1-5|many|TRBV15|TRBD1
TGTGCCACCAGCAGACTCGACAGGGTTGATCAGCCCCAGCATTTT
CATSRLDRVDQPQHF
>TRBJ2-1|NA|TRBV6-6|NA
TGTGCCGGCAGGCATGGGAACAATGAGCAGTTCTTC
CAGRHGNNEQFF
>TRBJ2-7|many|TRBV29-1|TRBD1
TGCAGCGCCAACAGGGGGCATTACGAGCAGTACTTC
CSANRGHYEQYF
>TRBJ2-7|NA|TRBV18|NA
TGTGCCAGCTCACCACCGGCAAGTACCTACGAGCAGTACTTC
CASSPPASTYEQYF